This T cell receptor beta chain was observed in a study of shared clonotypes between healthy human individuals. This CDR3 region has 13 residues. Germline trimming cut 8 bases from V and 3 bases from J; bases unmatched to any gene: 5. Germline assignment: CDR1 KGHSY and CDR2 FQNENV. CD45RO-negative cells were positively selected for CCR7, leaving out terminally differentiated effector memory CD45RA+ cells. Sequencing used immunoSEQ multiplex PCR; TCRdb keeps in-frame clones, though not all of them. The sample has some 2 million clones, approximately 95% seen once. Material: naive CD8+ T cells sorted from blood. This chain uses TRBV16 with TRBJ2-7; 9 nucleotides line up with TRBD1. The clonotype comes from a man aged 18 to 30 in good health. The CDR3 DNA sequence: TGTGCCAGCTACCGACAGGGGGACTACGAGCAGTACTTC. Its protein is CASYRQGDYEQYF. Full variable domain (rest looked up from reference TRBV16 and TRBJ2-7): GEEVAQTPKHLVRGEGQKAKLYCAPIKGHSYVFWYQQVLKNEFKFLISFQNENVFDETGMPKERFSAKCLPNSPCSLEIQATKLEDSAVYFCASYRQGDYEQYFGPGTRLTVT.